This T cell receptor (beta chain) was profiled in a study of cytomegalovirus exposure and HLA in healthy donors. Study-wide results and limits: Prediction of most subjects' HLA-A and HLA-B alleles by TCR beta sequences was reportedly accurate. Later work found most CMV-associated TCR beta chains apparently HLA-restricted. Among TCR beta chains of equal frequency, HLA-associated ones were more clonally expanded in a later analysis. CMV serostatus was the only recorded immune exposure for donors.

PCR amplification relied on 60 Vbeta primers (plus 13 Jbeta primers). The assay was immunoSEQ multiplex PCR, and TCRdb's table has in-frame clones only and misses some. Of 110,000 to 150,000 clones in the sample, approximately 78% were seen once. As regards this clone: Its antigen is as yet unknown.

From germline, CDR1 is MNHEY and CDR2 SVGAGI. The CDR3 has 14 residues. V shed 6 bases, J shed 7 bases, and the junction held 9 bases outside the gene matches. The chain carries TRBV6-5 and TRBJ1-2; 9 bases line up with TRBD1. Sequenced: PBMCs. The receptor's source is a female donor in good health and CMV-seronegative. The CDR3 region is CASRPGQGKRGYTF. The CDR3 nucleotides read TGTGCCAGCAGGCCGGGACAGGGAAAACGTGGCTACACCTTC.